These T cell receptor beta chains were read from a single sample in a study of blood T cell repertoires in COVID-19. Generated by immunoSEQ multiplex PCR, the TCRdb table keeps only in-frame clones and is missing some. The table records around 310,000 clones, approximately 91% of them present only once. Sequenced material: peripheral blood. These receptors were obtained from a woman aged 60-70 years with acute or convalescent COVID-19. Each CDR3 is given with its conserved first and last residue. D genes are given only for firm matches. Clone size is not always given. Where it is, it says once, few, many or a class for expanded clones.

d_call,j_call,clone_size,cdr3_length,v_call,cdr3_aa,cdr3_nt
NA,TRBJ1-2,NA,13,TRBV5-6,CASSLGGGYGYTF,TGTGCCAGCAGCTTGGGCGGGGGCTATGGCTACACCTTC
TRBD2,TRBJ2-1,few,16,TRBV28,CASSLGTSGRYNEQFF,TGTGCCAGCAGCCTCGGGACTAGCGGGAGGTACAATGAGCAGTTCTTC
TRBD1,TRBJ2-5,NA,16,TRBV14,CASSHNLGQGVVTQYF,TGTGCCAGCAGCCACAATCTGGGACAGGGGGTCGTGACCCAGTACTTC
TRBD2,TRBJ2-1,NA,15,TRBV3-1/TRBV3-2,CASSFSSGMGNEQFF,TGTGCCAGCAGCTTCTCTAGCGGGATGGGGAATGAGCAGTTCTTC
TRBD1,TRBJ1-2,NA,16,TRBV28,CASSSHGTGSHYGYTF,TGTGCCAGCAGTTCCCACGGGACAGGGTCTCACTATGGCTACACCTTC
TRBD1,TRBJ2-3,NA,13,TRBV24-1,CAVQGVFTDTQYF,TGTGCCGTCCAGGGGGTATTCACAGATACGCAGTATTTT
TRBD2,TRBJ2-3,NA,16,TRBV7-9,CASSLVLAGAADTQYF,TGTGCCAGCAGCTTAGTACTAGCGGGAGCAGCCGATACGCAGTATTTT
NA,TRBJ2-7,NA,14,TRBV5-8,CASSFSVSSYEQYF,TGTGCCAGCAGCTTCAGCGTAAGCTCCTACGAGCAGTACTTC
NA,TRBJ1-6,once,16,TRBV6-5,CASSYRRELPNSPLHF,TGTGCCAGCAGTTACAGGCGGGAACTCCCTAATTCACCCCTCCACTTT
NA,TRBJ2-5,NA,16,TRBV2,CASKPGPMGGQETQYF,TGTGCCAGCAAACCCGGGCCGATGGGGGGCCAAGAGACCCAGTACTTC
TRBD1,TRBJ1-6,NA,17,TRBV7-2,CASSLGSYRGDGSPLHF,TGTGCCAGCAGCTTAGGGTCTTACAGGGGGGATGGATCACCCCTCCACTTT
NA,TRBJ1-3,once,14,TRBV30,CAWRQSGSGNTIYF,TGTGCCTGGAGGCAGTCGGGCTCTGGAAACACCATATATTTT
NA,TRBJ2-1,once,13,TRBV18,CASSPNTHNEQFF,TGTGCCAGCTCACCAAACACACACAATGAGCAGTTCTTC
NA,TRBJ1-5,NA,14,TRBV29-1,CSALSADSNQPQHF,TGCAGCGCCCTAAGCGCAGATAGCAATCAGCCCCAGCATTTT
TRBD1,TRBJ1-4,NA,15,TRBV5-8,CASSPGQGGGEKLFF,TGTGCCAGCAGCCCGGGACAGGGGGGTGGTGAAAAACTGTTTTTT
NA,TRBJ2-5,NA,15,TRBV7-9,CASSPSDGEQETQYF,TGTGCCAGCAGCCCCTCCGACGGGGAGCAAGAGACCCAGTACTTC
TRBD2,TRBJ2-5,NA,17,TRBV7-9,CASSHPIKVAGQETQYF,TGTGCCAGCAGCCACCCTATTAAGGTAGCGGGGCAAGAGACCCAGTACTTC
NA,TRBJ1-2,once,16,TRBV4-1,CASSQGRGRGWYGYTF,TGCGCCAGCAGCCAAGGCCGGGGGAGAGGTTGGTATGGCTACACCTTC
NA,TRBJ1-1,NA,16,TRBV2,CASSDDFGSPRTEAFF,TGTGCCAGCAGTGATGACTTCGGGAGTCCGAGGACTGAAGCTTTCTTT
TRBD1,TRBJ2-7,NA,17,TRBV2,CASRDLLPGQGAQEQYF,TGTGCCAGCAGAGATCTCCTCCCGGGACAGGGGGCGCAAGAGCAGTACTTC
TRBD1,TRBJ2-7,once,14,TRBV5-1,CASSESGTGGEQYF,TGCGCCAGCAGCGAATCCGGGACAGGGGGCGAGCAGTACTTC
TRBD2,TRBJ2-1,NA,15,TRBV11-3,CASSFRGGHDNEQFF,TGTGCCAGCAGCTTCCGGGGGGGCCACGACAATGAGCAGTTCTTC
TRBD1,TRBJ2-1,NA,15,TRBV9,CASSPTGGSYNEQFF,TGTGCCAGCAGCCCAACAGGGGGCAGCTACAATGAGCAGTTCTTC
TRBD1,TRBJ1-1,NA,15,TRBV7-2,CASSSQTGLNTEAFF,TGTGCCAGCAGCTCCCAGACAGGGCTGAACACTGAAGCTTTCTTT
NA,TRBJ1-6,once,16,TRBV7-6,CASSLADNSYNSPLHF,TGTGCCAGCAGCTTAGCAGACAACTCCTATAATTCACCCCTCCACTTT
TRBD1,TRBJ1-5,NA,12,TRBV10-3,CATQQGDQPQHF,TGTGCCACCCAACAGGGGGATCAGCCCCAGCATTTT
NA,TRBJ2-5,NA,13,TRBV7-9,CASRTLNQETQYF,TGTGCCAGCCGAACATTAAACCAAGAGACCCAGTACTTC
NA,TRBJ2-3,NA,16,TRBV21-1,CASSSPRDTSTDTQYF,TGTGCCAGCAGCTCGCCCCGGGACACCTCCACAGATACGCAGTATTTT
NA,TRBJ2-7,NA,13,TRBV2,CATPPGEGGEQYF,TGTGCCACCCCTCCGGGGGAAGGAGGTGAGCAGTACTTC
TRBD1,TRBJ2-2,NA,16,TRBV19,CASSHSGTANTGELFF,TGTGCCAGTAGTCACTCCGGGACAGCGAACACCGGGGAGCTGTTTTTT
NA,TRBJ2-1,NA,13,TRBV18,CASSPARDNEQFF,TGTGCCAGCTCACCAGCGCGGGACAATGAGCAGTTCTTC
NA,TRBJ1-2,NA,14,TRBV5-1,CASQKSGQDYGYTF,TGCGCCAGCCAAAAGAGTGGGCAAGACTATGGCTACACCTTC
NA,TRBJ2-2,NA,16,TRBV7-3,CASSLGQGVGTGELFF,TGTGCCAGCAGCTTAGGGCAGGGCGTTGGCACCGGGGAGCTGTTTTTT
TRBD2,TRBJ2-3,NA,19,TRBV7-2,CASSQKPGLAGVSTDTQYF,TGTGCCAGCAGTCAAAAACCGGGACTAGCGGGAGTAAGCACAGATACGCAGTATTTT
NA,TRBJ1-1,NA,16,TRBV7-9,CASSSYLGGRDFEAFF,TGTGCCAGCAGCTCCTACCTGGGGGGGAGAGATTTTGAAGCTTTCTTT
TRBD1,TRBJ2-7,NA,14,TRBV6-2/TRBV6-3,CASSAVRGTYEQYF,TGTGCCAGCAGCGCCGTCAGGGGGACCTACGAGCAGTACTTC
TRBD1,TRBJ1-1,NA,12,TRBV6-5,CASTFGQGEAFF,TGTGCCAGCACCTTCGGACAGGGGGAAGCTTTCTTT
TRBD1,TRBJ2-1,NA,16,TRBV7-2,CASSTHRGWSYNEQFF,TGTGCCAGCAGCACTCACAGGGGGTGGTCCTACAATGAGCAGTTCTTC
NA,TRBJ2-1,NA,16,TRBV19,CASSIPRNRTYNEQFF,TGTGCCAGTAGTATCCCCAGGAACCGGACCTACAATGAGCAGTTCTTC
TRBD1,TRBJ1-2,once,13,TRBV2,CASWDSLNYGYTF,TGTGCCAGCTGGGACAGCCTGAACTATGGCTACACCTTC